The sequence of this T cell receptor beta chain was determined in a study of T-cell memory formation after mild COVID-19 (dated by TCRdb to the early 2020s). As for the study more broadly: TCR sequence clusters from the two donors were largely donor specific. The cohort was made up of two young adult volunteers, one female and one male, who were previously healthy. T-cell clones expanding and contracting after mild COVID-19 in a couple of donors were tracked by longitudinal TCRalpha and TCRbeta repertoire sequencing.

Ficoll-Paque density gradient centrifugation was the method used to isolate PBMCs. Sequencing was carried out with an Illumina NovaSeq 6000. TCRalpha and TCRbeta cDNA libraries were constructed by 5'RACE with constant-segment primers, with sample barcodes and unique molecular identifiers being introduced. Trizol reagent was used to extract RNA from every sample. Libraries were amplified in two PCR steps, with a second sample barcode and Illumina TruSeq adapters added in the second step. Sequencing of the libraries was done on an Illumina NovaSeq, producing 2 x 150 bp paired-end reads. The study's processing was this. Reads were demultiplexed and collapsed into UMI-guided consensus sequences with migec v1.2.7. Using mixcr v2.1.11, UMI consensuses were aligned to TRA and TRB V and J templates and then assembled into clonotypes. Expanded or contracted clonotypes were those called significant by both edgeR and NoisET, with noise models trained on biological replicates. edgeR calls used a false discovery rate-adjusted p below 0.01 and a log2 fold-change threshold of 1. PCA with hierarchical clustering of max-normalized trajectories of the 1000 most abundant clonotypes was used as exploratory dynamics analysis. Each responding clone was given a CD4 or CD8 phenotype based on the CD4+ and CD8+ repertoires, which had been sequenced separately. TCRdb reworked the public reads: Q25 trimming with fastp, MiXCR clone assembly, productive beta chains retained. One record per CDR3 amino acid sequence lists the most common genes and DNA. V and J calls and clone size were set by TCRdb, not the authors. The sample table shows hundreds of thousands of distinct CDR3 sequences, and just over 20% are seen once. The leading ten clones occupy around 13% of the sample.

Points the paper makes about the study in general: Some responding clones were detected in pre-infection memory, suggesting pre-existing cross-reactive memory T cells joined the SARS-CoV-2 response. Balanced CD4/CD8 phenotypes were observed for clones contracting from day 15 to 85, whereas a bias towards CD4+ was observed for a second wave of clones expanding from day 15 to 37. SARS-CoV-2 specificity was not confirmed for the second-wave clones peaking on day 37. Contracting CD4+ clones were found mainly in CM and EM memory subsets, while CD8+ clones were enriched in EMRA. The study included only a couple of mild cases, and larger cohorts that include severe cases with pre-infection samples were judged to be necessary.

From the germline V gene, CDR1 is ENHRY and CDR2 is SYGVKD. The CDR3, from cysteine to phenylalanine, totals 15 residues. The only DNA kept is the CDR3, 45 bases in frame from the first base. Trimming takes 2 bases off V and 4 bases off J; junction bases not matched to a gene: 7. Regarding this clonotype: The target of this receptor is not known. Per-nucleotide qualities are absent, and no much larger clonotype sits a single base away.

This receptor was taken from an adult woman who had mild COVID-19 (a few samples of this study predate the infection). The sample titles of this study are shuffled in the database, so cell type and time point are left out; the donor was told from shared clones. Sequencing was carried out using PBMCs or a T cell subset sorted from them (not recorded which). This sequence uses TRBV10-3 and TRBJ2-5; 7 central bases correspond to TRBD1. The CDR3 corresponds to CAISEAGTASETQYF. The nucleotides read TGTGCCATCAGTGAGGCCGGGACAGCCTCAGAGACCCAGTACTTC.